This T cell receptor beta chain emerged from a study of blood T cell repertoires in COVID-19. Study in general: The United States, Italy and Spain provided the acute and convalescent COVID-19 samples. T cells, B-cell-depleted T cells, or PBMCs provided the cDNA or gDNA that served as material.

Germline V lookup: CDR1 MDHEN, CDR2 SYDVKM. The V and J ends lost 6 bases and 4 bases respectively, with 12 bases between them. This CDR3 has 14 residues. Methods used by the authors: Amplification from reference gene primers served as the basis for estimated nucleated cell counts. Profiled with immunoSEQ multiplex PCR; TCRdb holds only in-frame clones, not every one. D and trimming were read from the DNA, whereas the V and J calls and clone size are those reported in that table. The sample has 250,000 or so clones, 89% seen once. Sequencing used peripheral blood. This TCR was sampled from a middle-aged woman who had recovered from COVID-19. The rearrangement uses TRBV28 and TRBJ2-2; TRBD1 is a possible D gene (6 bases). CDR3: CASRGGTTTGELFF. CDR3 DNA: TGTGCCAGCAGGGGTGGGACAACCACCGGGGAGCTGTTTTTT.